This TCR beta chain was identified during a study of cytomegalovirus exposure and HLA in healthy donors. Across the whole study: The early release's HLA-typed donors yielded approximately 85 million unique TCRs. The study's findings and limits: At a 0.05 false discovery rate, a later analysis found roughly 17,000 TCR beta sequences to be associated with HLA alleles. By a later analysis, the bulk of CMV-associated TCR beta chains appeared HLA-restricted. One variant, a missense change in DCLRE1C, was linked in a later analysis to TCR beta V- and J-gene trimming.

This PCR relied on a set of 60 Vbeta primers and 13 Jbeta primers. Sequencing used immunoSEQ multiplex PCR; TCRdb keeps in-frame clones, though not all of them. In all, the sample yields tens of thousands of clones. On this clone itself: Its antigen is still unknown.

Germline V gene sequence: CDR1 SQVTM, CDR2 ANQGSEA. CDR3 length: 16 amino acids. V dropped 2 bases and J dropped 2; count of bases not matched to a gene: 4. This chain links TRBV29-1 with TRBJ2-1; TRBD2 aligns across 12 bases. The receptor's source is a woman in her twenties or thirties in good health and CMV-seronegative. Sequenced material: PBMCs. For the CDR3, the DNA is TGCAGCGTTGAAACCGCTAGCGGGGGGGCCTACAATGAGCAGTTCTTC. It specifies CSVETASGGAYNEQFF.